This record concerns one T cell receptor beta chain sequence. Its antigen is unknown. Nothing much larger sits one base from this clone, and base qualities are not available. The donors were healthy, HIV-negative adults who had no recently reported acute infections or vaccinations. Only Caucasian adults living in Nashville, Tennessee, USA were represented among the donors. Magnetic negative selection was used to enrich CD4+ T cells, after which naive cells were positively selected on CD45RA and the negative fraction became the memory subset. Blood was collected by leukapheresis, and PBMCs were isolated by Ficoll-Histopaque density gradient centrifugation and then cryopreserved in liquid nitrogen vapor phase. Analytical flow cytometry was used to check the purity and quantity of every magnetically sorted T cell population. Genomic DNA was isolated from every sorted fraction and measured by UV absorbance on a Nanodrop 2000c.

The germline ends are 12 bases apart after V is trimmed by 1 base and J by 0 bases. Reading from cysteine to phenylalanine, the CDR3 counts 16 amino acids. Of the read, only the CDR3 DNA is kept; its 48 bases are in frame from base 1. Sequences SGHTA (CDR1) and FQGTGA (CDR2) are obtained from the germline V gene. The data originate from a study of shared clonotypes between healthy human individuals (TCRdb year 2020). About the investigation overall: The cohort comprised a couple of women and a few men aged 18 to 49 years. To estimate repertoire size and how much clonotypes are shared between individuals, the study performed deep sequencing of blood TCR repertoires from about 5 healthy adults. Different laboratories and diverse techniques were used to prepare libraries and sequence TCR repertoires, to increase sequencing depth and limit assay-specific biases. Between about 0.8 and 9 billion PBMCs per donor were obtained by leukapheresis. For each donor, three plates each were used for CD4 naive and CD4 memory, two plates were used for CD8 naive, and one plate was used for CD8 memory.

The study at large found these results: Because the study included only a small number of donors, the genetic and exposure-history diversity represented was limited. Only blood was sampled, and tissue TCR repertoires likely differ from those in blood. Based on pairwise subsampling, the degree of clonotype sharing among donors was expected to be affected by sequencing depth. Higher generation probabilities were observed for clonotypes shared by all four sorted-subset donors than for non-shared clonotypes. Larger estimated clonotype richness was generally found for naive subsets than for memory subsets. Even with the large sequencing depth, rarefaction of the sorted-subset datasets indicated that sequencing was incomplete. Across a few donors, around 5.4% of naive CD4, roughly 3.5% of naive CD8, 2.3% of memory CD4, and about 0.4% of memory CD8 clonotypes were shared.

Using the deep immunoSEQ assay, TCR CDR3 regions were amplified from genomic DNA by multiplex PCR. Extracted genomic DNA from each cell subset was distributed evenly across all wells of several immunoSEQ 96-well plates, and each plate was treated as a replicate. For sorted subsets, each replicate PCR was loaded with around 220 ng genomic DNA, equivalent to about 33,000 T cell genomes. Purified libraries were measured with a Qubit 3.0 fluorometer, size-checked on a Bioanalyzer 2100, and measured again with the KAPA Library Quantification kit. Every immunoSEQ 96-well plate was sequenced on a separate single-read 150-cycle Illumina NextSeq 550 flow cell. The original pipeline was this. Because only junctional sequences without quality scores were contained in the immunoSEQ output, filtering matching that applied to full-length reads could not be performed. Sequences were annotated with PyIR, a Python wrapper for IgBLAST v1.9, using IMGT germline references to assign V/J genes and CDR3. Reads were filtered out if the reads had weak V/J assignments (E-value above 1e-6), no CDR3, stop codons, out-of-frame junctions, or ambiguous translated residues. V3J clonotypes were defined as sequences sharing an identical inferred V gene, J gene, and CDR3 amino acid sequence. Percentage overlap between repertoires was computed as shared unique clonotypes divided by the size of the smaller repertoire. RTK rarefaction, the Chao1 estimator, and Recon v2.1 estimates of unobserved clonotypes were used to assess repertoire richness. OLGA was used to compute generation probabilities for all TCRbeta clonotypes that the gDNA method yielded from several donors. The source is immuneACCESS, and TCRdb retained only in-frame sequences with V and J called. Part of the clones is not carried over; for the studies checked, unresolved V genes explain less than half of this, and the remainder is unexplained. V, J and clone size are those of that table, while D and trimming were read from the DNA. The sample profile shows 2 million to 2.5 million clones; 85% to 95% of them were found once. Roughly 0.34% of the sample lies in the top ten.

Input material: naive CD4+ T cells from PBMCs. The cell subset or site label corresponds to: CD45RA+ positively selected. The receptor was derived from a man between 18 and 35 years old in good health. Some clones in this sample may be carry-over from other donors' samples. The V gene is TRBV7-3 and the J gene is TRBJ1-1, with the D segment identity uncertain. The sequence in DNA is TGTGCCAGCAGCTTAAGCCCCGGGCAACTGAACACTGAAGCTTTCTTT. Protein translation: CASSLSPGQLNTEAFF.